The rows below give T cell receptor beta chains drawn from one sample of a study of T cell repertoires in cytomegalovirus infection. TCRdb reprocessed the reads with MiXCR, giving one entry per CDR3 protein. The sample has about 530,000 distinct CDR3 sequences, 26% seen once; the top ten hold around 14%. Source material: PBMCs. These receptors were collected from a human donor in good health (CMV status not recorded). Some clones in this sample may be carry-over from other donors' samples. Each CDR3 is given with its conserved first and last residue. The D gene is left open where the match is weak. Clone size is not always given. Where it is, it says once, few, many or a class for expanded clones.

j_call clone_size v_call d_call cdr3_nt cdr3_aa
TRBJ1-5 NA TRBV6-2/TRBV6-3 TRBD1 TGTGCCAGCAGTTACCTACAGGGGGGGAATCAGCCCCAGCATTTT CASSYLQGGNQPQHF
TRBJ2-1 few TRBV24-1 TRBD2 TGTGCCACCAGTGATTCTAGCGGGAGAATCTATGAGCAGTTCTTC CATSDSSGRIYEQFF
TRBJ1-5 NA TRBV27 TRBD1 TGTGCCAGCACGACAGGGCCGGGTCAGCCCCAGCATTTT CASTTGPGQPQHF
TRBJ2-3 NA TRBV11-1 NA TGTGCCAGCAGCTCCCGGGCCTCGATAGAGGGCGGCACAGATACGCAGTATTTT CASSSRASIEGGTDTQYF
TRBJ1-4 NA TRBV18 NA TGTGCCAGCTCACCACCAGGGTTGGGGAAACTGTTTTTT CASSPPGLGKLFF
TRBJ2-3 NA TRBV6-2/TRBV6-3 TRBD1 TGTGCCAGCAGCCGCGGACAGGGGGTGGCAGATACGCAGTATTTT CASSRGQGVADTQYF
TRBJ2-1 NA TRBV10-3 TRBD2 TGTGCCATCAGGAGTAGCGGGAATCCCCCAATTGAGCAGTTCTTC CAIRSSGNPPIEQFF
TRBJ2-7 NA TRBV12-3/TRBV12-4 TRBD1 TGTGCCAGCAGCACAAAGACGGGACAGTCCTACGAGCAGTACTTC CASSTKTGQSYEQYF
TRBJ2-7 many TRBV7-2 TRBD2 TGTGCCAGCAGCGGAGGGGTAGCGGGAGTGATCGAGCAGTACTTC CASSGGVAGVIEQYF
TRBJ1-1 few TRBV19 NA TGTGCCACCCTCGGACAGCTCATGAACACTGAAGCTTTCTTT CATLGQLMNTEAFF
TRBJ1-6 NA TRBV20-1 NA TGCAGTGCTAGGGGGGCTTGGGGAAATTCACCCCTCCACTTT CSARGAWGNSPLHF
TRBJ2-5 many TRBV7-2 NA TGTGCCAGCAGCTCCTCACAGGGTGGCCCCGGAAAGACCCAGTACTTC CASSSSQGGPGKTQYF
TRBJ2-2 NA TRBV5-5 TRBD1 TGTGCCAGCAGCTCGAAATACAGGGGGACGAACACCGGGGAGCTGTTTTTT CASSSKYRGTNTGELFF
TRBJ1-4 NA TRBV6-5 NA TGTGCCAGCAGTCGTACTCCCGGACGGCTTAATGAAAAACTGTTTTTT CASSRTPGRLNEKLFF
TRBJ2-3 NA TRBV4-1 TRBD2 TGCGCCAGCAGCCAATCGGGACTAGCGAGTAGCACAGATACGCAGTATTTT CASSQSGLASSTDTQYF
TRBJ2-3 few TRBV7-2 NA TGTGCCAGCAGCTTAGCAGGGACCCGCACAGATACGCAGTATTTT CASSLAGTRTDTQYF
TRBJ2-7 NA TRBV28 NA TGTGCCAGCAGGATGAGCAGTGGGGCTTACGAGCAGTACTTC CASRMSSGAYEQYF